A selection of T cell receptor beta chains follows, all from one sample in a study of T-cell memory formation after mild COVID-19. TCRdb re-called the 5' RACE reads through MiXCR, storing one row per CDR3 protein. This sample has 100,000 to 140,000 distinct CDR3 sequences, with approximately 15% found just once. What was sequenced was PBMCs or a T cell subset sorted from them (not recorded which). These receptors were collected from a man aged 18-30 years who had mild COVID-19 (a few samples of this study predate the infection). Cell type and time point are not known. Each CDR3 is given with its conserved first and last residue. Each record gives: J gene, V gene, clone size, D gene, CDR3 protein, CDR3 DNA. D genes are given only for firm matches. A row's size may be missing; if present it is once, few, many or a size class.

TRBJ1-6 | TRBV7-6 | . | . | CASRQTGSSYNSPLHF | TGTGCCAGCAGGCAAACAGGGAGCTCCTATAATTCACCCCTCCACTTT
TRBJ1-5 | TRBV7-8 | . | . | CASSFFGTLNQPQHF | TGTGCCAGCAGCTTTTTCGGGACCTTAAATCAGCCCCAGCATTTT
TRBJ2-5 | TRBV6-2/TRBV6-3 | . | . | CASSDGPAPETQYF | TGTGCCAGCAGTGATGGGCCAGCACCAGAGACCCAGTACTTC
TRBJ2-2 | TRBV9 | many | TRBD2 | CASSAGLAGDKNTGELFF | TGTGCCAGCAGCGCGGGACTAGCGGGAGATAAGAACACCGGGGAGCTGTTTTTT
TRBJ2-1 | TRBV27 | many | TRBD1 | CASSFLATGYRNEQFF | TGTGCCAGCAGTTTCTTGGCGACAGGGTATAGGAATGAGCAGTTCTTC
TRBJ2-2 | TRBV4-3 | . | . | CASSQGAGTYTGELFF | TGCGCCAGCAGCCAAGGGGCCGGGACCTACACCGGGGAGCTGTTTTTT
TRBJ2-6 | TRBV11-2 | . | . | CASSPRVGGSGANVLTF | TGTGCCAGCAGCCCCCGAGTGGGGGGCTCTGGGGCCAACGTCCTGACTTTC
TRBJ1-2 | TRBV5-1 | . | TRBD1 | CASSLYSGTGINYGYTF | TGCGCCAGCAGCCTCTACTCCGGGACAGGGATCAACTATGGCTACACCTTC
TRBJ2-3 | TRBV9 | few | . | CASSVLSRGNTDTQYF | TGTGCCAGCAGCGTATTGAGCCGGGGTAACACAGATACGCAGTATTTT
TRBJ2-4 | TRBV12-3/TRBV12-4 | few | . | CASSLPLNIQYF | TGTGCCAGCAGTCTCCCCTTGAACATTCAGTACTTC
TRBJ1-5 | TRBV6-1 | many | TRBD1 | CASSEAEGTGGQPQHF | TGTGCCAGCAGTGAAGCGGAGGGGACAGGGGGACAGCCCCAGCATTTT
TRBJ1-5 | TRBV6-2/TRBV6-3 | . | . | CASSSGEQDAGFVTQPQHF | TGTGCCAGCTCATCGGGTGAACAGGACGCAGGTTTTGTAACTCAGCCCCAGCATTTT
TRBJ1-2 | TRBV7-9 | many | . | CASSPGQSGYTF | TGTGCCAGCAGCCCAGGACAATCCGGCTACACCTTC
TRBJ2-1 | TRBV2 | . | . | CASSPQERSPYNEQFF | TGTGCCAGCTCCCCCCAAGAGCGGAGTCCCTACAATGAGCAGTTCTTC
TRBJ1-1 | TRBV27 | . | . | CASTRWTEAFF | TGTGCCAGCACCCGCTGGACTGAAGCTTTCTTT
TRBJ1-4 | TRBV20-1 | few | . | CSASGGAEKLFF | TGCAGTGCTTCGGGGGGGGCTGAAAAACTGTTTTTT
TRBJ2-5 | TRBV20-1 | few | . | CSARRGDSQETQYF | TGCAGTGCCCGGCGGGGGGACAGCCAAGAGACCCAGTACTTC
TRBJ1-5 | TRBV4-2 | few | . | CASSHPTVDQPQHF | TGTGCCAGCAGCCACCCGACAGTCGATCAGCCCCAGCATTTT